A single sample is the source of the 5 T cell receptor beta chains below, sequenced in a study of regulatory T cells in long-lasting Graves disease. Sequencing libraries for TCR beta were prepared with iRepertoire HTBI primers and Arm-PCR of CDR3 regions. MiXCR was run by TCRdb on the multiplex PCR reads, yielding one entry per CDR3 protein. This sample carries 450,000 to 700,000 distinct CDR3 sequences, about 13% of them seen once, and the ten largest clones take roughly a tenth. The time point was: newly diagnosed GD, antithyroid drugs for less than 3 months. Generation of the TCR library employed RNA extracted from PBMCs. A further study also used this sample, focusing on T cells in Graves' hyperthyroidism and ophthalmopathy.

The sequencing here drew on peripheral blood mononuclear cells (PBMCs), taken at new diagnosis, from a patient treated with antithyroid drugs. The receptor source for this set is a man in his thirties or forties with Graves disease.

This clonotype came up once. J is TRBJ2-7 and V is TRBV5-1; the D gene is possibly TRBD2 (6 bases). The CDR3 contains 13 residues. The ends were cut back, 2 bases at V and 5 bases at J, with 11 bases in the middle. Germline-derived CDR1 and CDR2 are SGHRS and YFSETQ. CDR3 DNA sequence: TGCGCCAGCAGCTTAAAGACTAGTAACGAGCAGTACTTC. It specifies CASSLKTSNEQYF.

V usage is TRBV19 and J usage is TRBJ2-7; the D gene is possibly TRBD1 (5 bases). Germline assignment: CDR1 LNHDA and CDR2 SQIVND (reference sequence). The CDR3 covers 13 residues. V was shortened by 1 base and J by 7 bases, with 11 bases between the two germline ends. The CDR3 DNA is TGTGCCAGTAGTATAGGAGCGCCAGGGGAGCAGTACTTC. This gives the protein CASSIGAPGEQYF.

The chain combines TRBV20-1 with TRBJ2-1; D is uncertain. Germline V CDR1 and CDR2: DFQATT, SNEGSKA (reference sequence). V gave up 1 base and J gave up 0 bases, with 7 bases separating them. The CDR3 is 14 amino acids. For the CDR3, the DNA is TGCAGTGCTAGAGTGGCTGTCTCCTACAATGAGCAGTTCTTC. Its translation is CSARVAVSYNEQFF.

The CDR3 DNA reads as TGTGCCAGCTCACCAACAGGGACCGGCTATGGCTACACCTTC. It codes for CASSPTGTGYGYTF. This chain connects TRBV18 to TRBJ1-2, with a possible D match to TRBD1 (6 bases). Per the germline V gene, CDR1 is KGHSH and CDR2 is LQKENI. The CDR3 is 14 residues long. The ends were cut back, 2 bases at V and 4 bases at J, with 11 bases in the middle.

This clonotype showed up just a few times. The chain links TRBV5-1 to TRBJ2-2, with a tentative D call TRBD1 (6 bases). The CDR3 has 16 residues. With 0 bases removed from V and 0 bases from J, the gap between germline ends came to 9 bases. Per germline, CDR1 SGHRS and CDR2 YFSETQ. CDR3 protein: CASSLADRTNTGELFF. CDR3 DNA: TGCGCCAGCAGCTTGGCTGACAGGACGAACACCGGGGAGCTGTTTTTT.